The clone carrying this TCR beta chain occurred once. This specimen belongs to a study of T cell changes during pregnancy in multiple sclerosis. This CDR3 contains 15 residues. Trimming at V came to 2 bases and at J to 5 bases, leaving 4 bases not matched to a gene. The germline gives CDR1 SEHNR, CDR2 FQNEAQ (reference sequence). The method was immunoSEQ multiplex PCR; TCRdb's version includes in-frame clones alone and lacks a portion of them. The sample lists 85,000 to 130,000 clones; more than 80% were seen once. The rearrangement links TRBV7-9 to TRBJ2-1; TRBD2 matches at 9 bases. The TCR comes from a female donor with multiple sclerosis, enrolled in a pregnancy study. Sequences were derived from peripheral blood, sampled before pregnancy. The CDR3 sequence is CASSLSSGEDNEQFF. DNA for the CDR3: TGTGCCAGCAGCTTATCTAGCGGGGAAGACAATGAGCAGTTCTTC.